These T cell receptor beta chains were read from a single sample in a study of blood T cell repertoires in COVID-19. Sequencing was performed with immunoSEQ multiplex PCR; in TCRdb, only in-frame clones are kept and a portion is missing. The sample lists about 25,000 clones; just under 95% were seen once. The sequencing sample was made of peripheral blood. The receptors were sampled from a human donor with active COVID-19. The donor label of this sample is uncertain. The CDR3 runs from the conserved cysteine through the conserved F or W. D genes are given only for firm matches. Clone size is given for some rows only: seen once, a few or many times, or a class if the clone is expanded.

>few|TRBV30|TRBD2|TRBJ2-3
TGTGCCTCCGTAGCGGGGTTAAGCACAGATACGCAGTATTTT
CASVAGLSTDTQYF
>.|TRBV5-4|TRBD2|TRBJ2-1
TGTGCCAGCAGCTGGCAAAGCGGGAGTCGGTACAATGAGCAGTTCTTC
CASSWQSGSRYNEQFF
>once|TRBV4-3|.|TRBJ2-1
TGCGCCAGCAGCCAAGAAGGATACGGGAGCTCCTACAATGAGCAGTTCTTC
CASSQEGYGSSYNEQFF
>.|TRBV14|.|TRBJ2-4
TGTGCCAGCAGCCAAGTAAGAGTAGGACTAGCCAAAAACATTCAGTACTTC
CASSQVRVGLAKNIQYF
>.|TRBV29-1|.|TRBJ2-2
TGCAGCGTTGCAGGACAAAACACCGGGGAGCTGTTTTTT
CSVAGQNTGELFF
>.|TRBV28|.|TRBJ1-5
TGTGCCAGCAGTTTCGTTGGAGTCTTCAATCAGCCCCAGCATTTT
CASSFVGVFNQPQHF
>.|TRBV12-5|.|TRBJ1-5
TGTGCTAGTGGTTTGCGGCGTCAGGGTGTCAATCAGCCCCAGCATTTT
CASGLRRQGVNQPQHF
>.|TRBV19|TRBD2|TRBJ2-2
TGTGCCAGTAGTGCAGCGGGAGGTTGGACCGGGGAGCTGTTTTTT
CASSAAGGWTGELFF
>.|TRBV5-6|TRBD2|TRBJ2-1
TGTGCCAGCAGCTTGGACCCCGGGACTAGCGTAGGAATTGAGCAGTTCTTC
CASSLDPGTSVGIEQFF
>.|TRBV5-8|.|TRBJ1-1
TGTGCCAGCAGCTTCGACATCAGGTCTTTCTTT
CASSFDIRSFF
>.|TRBV6-2/TRBV6-3|TRBD2|TRBJ2-2
TGTGCCAGCAGTAAACTAGCGGGGGCGCTCGGGGAGCTGTTTTTT
CASSKLAGALGELFF
>.|TRBV3-1/TRBV3-2|.|TRBJ1-1
TGTGCCAGCAGCGACAGGACAAGTCACACTGAAGCTTTCTTT
CASSDRTSHTEAFF
>.|TRBV6-4|TRBD1|TRBJ2-1
TGTGCCAGCAGTGAGGGGACAGGGGGCAATGAGCAGTTCTTC
CASSEGTGGNEQFF
>.|TRBV7-9|TRBD1|TRBJ2-4
TGTGCCAGCAGCCCCGGGACAGGGGGCCTACTAGCCAAAAACATTCAGTACTTC
CASSPGTGGLLAKNIQYF
>once|TRBV15|.|TRBJ2-5
TGTGCCACCAGCAGAGATCAGGGTTATCCGGAGACCCAGTACTTC
CATSRDQGYPETQYF
>.|TRBV10-2|.|TRBJ2-5
TGCGCCAGCACGGAGGCAGGCCGGGCTAAAGAGACCCAGTACTTC
CASTEAGRAKETQYF
>.|TRBV27|.|TRBJ1-2
TGTGCCAGCAGTTTATGGGCCAGTTTACGGGACCGGGACAACGGTGGCTACACCTTC
CASSLWASLRDRDNGGYTF
>.|TRBV9|TRBD2|TRBJ2-1
TGTGCCAGCAGCAGTAAGCGCGGCGGGGGTCCCCCCCAGTTCTTC
CASSSKRGGGPPQFF
>.|TRBV6-6|TRBD2|TRBJ2-3
TGTGCCAGCACTACGGGGGGACTAGCGGGGTTAGATACGCAGTATTTT
CASTTGGLAGLDTQYF
>.|TRBV7-8|TRBD1|TRBJ1-1
TGTGCCAGCAGCTTCGCGGGACAGGGGGAGGCTGAAGCTTTCTTT
CASSFAGQGEAEAFF